This TCR beta chain was recovered during a study of cytomegalovirus exposure and HLA in healthy donors. Note on this clone: Antigen specificity is unknown.

PCR amplification relied on 60 Vbeta primers (plus 13 Jbeta primers). Assay used: immunoSEQ multiplex PCR; TCRdb lists only in-frame clones, some missing. The sample carries 97,000 or so clones, 81% recorded once. General study results and limits: Presence/absence comparisons presumed near-even sequencing depth among donors.

The receptor's source is a man aged 35 to 55 in good health and CMV-seronegative. Sequencing input: PBMCs.

CDR3 protein: CASSFGQAINQPQHF. The CDR3 bases are TGTGCCAGCAGTTTCGGTCAGGCGATCAATCAGCCCCAGCATTTT. The chain carries TRBV28 and TRBJ1-5; D is undetermined. CDR3 length: 15 residues. CDR1 MDHEN and CDR2 SYDVKM come from the germline V gene. Trimming removed 3 bases from V and 3 bases from J, with 12 bases in between.